The 12 T cell receptor beta chains reported below all come from one sample, sequenced in a study of T-cell reconstitution after alpha-beta-depleted transplantation in children. Unique molecular identifiers were used to barcode this TCRbeta library. MiXCR, run by TCRdb on the PCR reads, gives a single entry per CDR3 protein. The table has hundreds of thousands of distinct CDR3 sequences, roughly 8% seen once. The source was PBMCs, mostly from graft donor cells, collected 180 days after TCRalphabeta/CD19-depleted stem cell transplant. All receptors derive from a male patient between 10 and 17 years old who had a stem cell transplant for acute lymphoblastic leukemia, so the T cells may come from the graft donor.

This clonotype showed up many times. The chain employs TRBV7-9 and TRBJ1-2; 7 bases fit TRBD1. The CDR3 is made up of 14 amino acids. Trimming took 5 bases from V and 4 from J; bases not matched to a gene: 7. Germline V CDR1 and CDR2: SEHNR, FQNEAQ (reference sequence). The CDR3 loop reads CASSHRGTVYGYTF. The CDR3 DNA sequence: TGTGCCAGCAGCCACAGGGGAACAGTCTATGGCTACACCTTC.

This clonotype was seen many times. This rearrangement joins TRBV28 to TRBJ2-2; 7 nucleotides match TRBD1. Germline V CDR1 and CDR2: MDHEN, SYDVKM. J lost 3 bases, V lost 2 bases, and 12 bases had no gene match. The CDR3 is made up of 18 amino acids. The CDR3 here is CASSLGDRLRVDTGELFF. The CDR3 DNA is TGTGCCAGCAGTTTAGGGGACAGACTCCGGGTCGACACCGGGGAGCTGTTTTTT.

Ten or more counts support this clonotype. The chain employs TRBV5-1 and TRBJ2-1; TRBD2 aligns across 8 bases. The CDR3 consists of 16 residues. V gave up 1 base and J gave up 4 bases; unmatched junction bases: 7. Germline V gene data show CDR1 as SGHRS and CDR2 as YFSETQ. This CDR3 is CASSLLKPGGYNEQFF. The CDR3 DNA follows: TGCGCCAGCAGCTTGTTAAAGCCGGGAGGGTACAATGAGCAGTTCTTC.

This clonotype has at least ten counts. J is TRBJ2-5 and V is TRBV20-1; 7 nucleotides line up with TRBD2. This CDR3 contains 12 residues. Germline V gene data show CDR1 as DFQATT and CDR2 as SNEGSKA (reference sequence). Losses at the gene ends were 6 bases for V and 5 bases for J; bases not matched to a gene: 6. Written as DNA, the CDR3 is TGCAGTGCGAGATGGGGAGGGGAGACCCAGTACTTC. Amino acids: CSARWGGETQYF.

This clonotype was found many times. The chain couples TRBV9 to TRBJ2-2, with a weak D call TRBD1 (5 bases). Per the germline V gene, CDR1 is SGDLS and CDR2 is YYNGEE. V was cut by 3 bases and J by 2 bases, with 8 bases left in between. The CDR3 totals 14 residues. CDR3 nucleotide sequence: TGTGCCAGCAGCGCAGACAGTAACACCGGGGAGCTGTTTTTT. This gives the protein CASSADSNTGELFF. The full variable domain, with the rest looked up from reference TRBV9 and TRBJ2-2, is DSGVTQTPKHLITATGQRVTLRCSPRSGDLSVYWYQQSLDQGLQFLIQYYNGEERAKGNILERFSAQQFPDLHSELNLSSLELGDSALYFCASSADSNTGELFFGEGSRLTVL.

This clonotype has a count of ten or more. V is TRBV7-6 and J is TRBJ1-1, with 7 bases identical to TRBD1. The trim removed 11 bases at V and 10 bases at J, leaving 7 bases unmatched. The CDR3 length is 10 residues. From germline, CDR1 is SGHVS and CDR2 FNYEAQ. CDR3 coding DNA: TGTGCCTCACGGACAGGACGAGCTTTCTTT. The encoded protein is CASRTGRAFF. Together with reference TRBV7-6 and TRBJ1-1, the CDR3 gives the full variable domain: GAGVSQSPRYKVTKRGQDVALRCDPISGHVSLYWYRQALGQGPEFLTYFNYEAQQDKSGLPNDRFSAERPEGSISTLTIQRTEQRDSAMYRCASRTGRAFFGQGTRLTVV.

This clonotype was recorded at least ten times. The chain is built from TRBV7-9 and TRBJ1-2, with D possibly TRBD1 on 6 matching bases. The germline V gene has CDR1 SEHNR and CDR2 FQNEAQ (reference sequence). The CDR3 loop spans 15 amino acids. Trimming took off 2 bases at V and 5 bases at J, with 15 bases between the two ends. CDR3 nucleotides: TGTGCCAGCAGCTTATTGGGGGGCGGTCGGTATGGCTACACCTTC. As protein: CASSLLGGGRYGYTF.

This clonotype was seen at least ten times. The genes are TRBV7-8 and TRBJ1-5; D is unclear. Germline lookup yields CDR1 SGHVS and CDR2 FQNEAQ. This CDR3 has 13 residues. Trimming removed 0 bases from V and 8 bases from J, with 8 bases in between. The CDR3 DNA is TGTGCCAGCAGCTTAGCGGGGAGGGAGCCCCAGCATTTT. Residues: CASSLAGREPQHF.

This clonotype came up many times. This rearrangement joins TRBV29-1 to TRBJ2-7, with 9 bases aligning to TRBD2. Germline V gene sequence: CDR1 SQVTM, CDR2 ANQGSEA. The CDR3 consists of 12 residues. V trimming: 7 bases; J trimming: 2 bases; junction bases outside the gene matches: 3. The CDR3 DNA is TGCAGCGCCAGGACTAGCGCCTACGAGCAGTACTTC. Translation: CSARTSAYEQYF.

This clonotype was seen ten or more times. The genes are TRBV7-6 and TRBJ2-7; tentatively, D is TRBD2 (6 bases). Germline V lookup: CDR1 SGHVS, CDR2 FNYEAQ. This CDR3 has 14 amino acids. V lost 2 bases and J lost 0, with 8 bases in between. CDR3 sequence reads: CASSLTSFSYEQYF. Here the CDR3 DNA reads TGTGCCAGCAGCTTAACTAGCTTCTCCTACGAGCAGTACTTC.

This clonotype was observed many times. The chain recombines TRBV4-2 with TRBJ2-5; 7 nucleotides agree with TRBD2. This CDR3 is built from 14 residues. Per germline, CDR1 LGHNA and CDR2 YNFKEQ. The V and J ends lost 1 base and 5 bases, in that order; junction bases with no gene match: 4. CDR3 DNA sequence: TGTGCCAGCAGCCAAGTGGAAGCGGGGGAGACCCAGTACTTC. Translation gives CASSQVEAGETQYF.

The table lists this clonotype with many counts. The chain has TRBV7-3 and TRBJ1-1; weak D call: TRBD1 (5 bases). This CDR3 is 15 amino acids long. Germline CDR1 is SGHTA and CDR2 is FQGTGA. V was clipped by 2 bases and J by 5 bases, with 15 bases between them. The CDR3 here is CASSLFRGLPTEAFF. As DNA, the CDR3 is TGTGCCAGCAGCTTATTCCGGGGCCTTCCAACTGAAGCTTTCTTT.